This T cell receptor (beta chain) was recovered during a study of cytomegalovirus exposure and HLA in healthy donors. The CDR3 has 16 amino acids. The germline V and J ends were trimmed by 3 bases and 0 bases, with 13 bases remaining between them. Germline lookup yields CDR1 SGHTS and CDR2 YDEGEE. The PCR ran on 60 Vbeta and 13 Jbeta primers. Assay: immunoSEQ multiplex PCR; the TCRdb copy retains only in-frame clones and omits some. The table has about 88,000 clones, 75% to 90% seen once. Specimen: PBMCs. V is TRBV5-8 and J is TRBJ2-1; the D is unclear. This receptor was obtained from a man between 18 and 35 years old in good health and CMV-seronegative. This CDR3 is CASSSSITGSYNEQFF. The DNA of the CDR3 is TGTGCCAGCAGCTCATCAATCACGGGCTCCTACAATGAGCAGTTCTTC.